Listed here is a single TCR beta chain. Its antigen is currently not known. No much larger clonotype is one base removed from it; base qualities were not supplied. This entry is derived from a study of blood T cell repertoires in COVID-19 (dated by TCRdb to the early 2020s). Context from the whole study: Collaborator samples came from the United States, Italy and Spain and covered acute and convalescent phases of COVID-19. Samples came from the ongoing ImmuneRACE study (first 160 participants) plus 1,254 subjects from 6 global collaborators. Nearly every sample came with metadata listing a de-identified subject ID, COVID-19 status, age in years and sex. The material from the prospective study consisted of cDNA or gDNA derived from T cells, B-cell-depleted T cells, or PBMCs. A freely available public database, intended as a resource for researchers studying the immune response to SARS-CoV-2, is where the repertoires were released. HLA class I and class II types, where available, came from metadata supplied by the sample provider rather than from assay-based typing. The dataset comprised deeply sampled blood TCRbeta repertoires from subjects exposed to, actively infected with, or recovered from COVID-19. Study-wide conclusions, independent of this receptor: The amount of clinical and demographic metadata varied by source and participant and was provided uncurated.

Each collaborating institution followed its own protocols to collect whole blood in K2EDTA tubes. For TCRbeta analysis, collaborator samples were shipped as frozen whole blood, as isolated PBMCs, or as DNA extracted from either sample type. The immunoSEQ Assay, a bias-controlled multiplex PCR, was used to amplify TCRbeta CDR3 regions from genomic DNA. The paper's processing steps were these. Nucleated cell counts per sample were estimated from amplification of reference gene primers within the assay. To quantify the absolute abundance of each unique TCRbeta CDR3 rearrangement, sequence reads were collapsed and filtered. For each sample, productive Simpson clonality was calculated by taking the square root of Simpson's diversity index across productive rearrangements. This immuneACCESS table, as held by TCRdb, lists in-frame sequences with V and J called but not all clones. Of the missing ones, under half trace to an unresolved V gene in checked studies; the others have no known cause. V and J calls and clone size are those listed in that table; D and trimming were worked out from the DNA. The sample yields 270,000 or so clones; roughly 79% were counted once. The ten biggest clones cover 2.5% to 3% of the sample.

The CDR3 sequence holds 17 residues, the cysteine and phenylalanine included. The DNA shown is the 51-base CDR3, in frame from base 1. Here V drops 8 bases and J drops 0 bases, and the junction holds 17 bases not matched to any gene. As encoded in the germline V gene, CDR1 is SQVTM while CDR2 is ANQGSEA. Sample: peripheral blood. The receptor was isolated from a woman aged 55-75 years with active or convalescent COVID-19. The rearrangement joined TRBV29-1 to TRBJ2-7; TRBD1 lines up with 9 middle nucleotides. The nucleotide sequence reads as follows: TGCAGCTTCTTGGGGGACAGGGAAGTATTTGGCTCCTACGAGCAGTACTTC. This sequence encodes CSFLGDREVFGSYEQYF.